This entry describes one TCR beta chain. Antigen specificity is unknown. Assay: immunoSEQ multiplex PCR; the TCRdb copy retains only in-frame clones and omits some. The sample lists tens of thousands of clones; just over 90% were seen once. This entry belongs to a study of T cell responses to AZD1222 COVID-19 vaccine. Whole-study findings and limits: The donors showed a predominance of white British ancestry and of females, with possible underestimation of clonal diversity. Only a handful of AZD1222 recipients, roughly six in all, had baseline seropositivity. Dominant at 160-218 and 743-854, vaccine-associated CD4 TCRs also spanned spike.

Trimming shortened V by 3 bases and J by 7 bases, and 9 bases separated the two germline ends. The CDR3 runs 13 residues. Germline assignment: CDR1 SNHLY and CDR2 FYNNEI. The sequenced sample was peripheral blood, obtained 28 days after the second dose of the MenACWY control vaccine. The V gene is TRBV2, the J gene TRBJ1-4; D unresolved. This TCR was recovered from an adult who received the MenACWY meningococcal vaccine as a control. DNA for the CDR3: TGTGCCAGCAGTGAGGACCTTGCTGAAAAACTGTTTTTT. Its translation: CASSEDLAEKLFF.